This TCR beta chain was recovered during a study of blood T cell repertoires in COVID-19. Overall study: From the United States, Italy and Spain came samples of acute and convalescent COVID-19. T cells, B-cell-depleted T cells, or PBMCs provided the cDNA or gDNA that served as material.

The germline gives CDR1 SGHTS, CDR2 YDEGEE. V shed 4 bases and J 5 bases; nucleotides not matched to a gene: 8. The CDR3 contains 16 residues. The table came from immunoSEQ multiplex PCR; TCRdb's copy has only in-frame clones and leaves some out. Among 200,000 to 250,000 clones, less than 90% were seen once, and the ten largest hold approximately 1.8%. Input material: peripheral blood. The chain combines TRBV5-8 with TRBJ2-5; 13 nucleotides agree with TRBD2. The sequence came from a man between 65 and 85 years old with acute or convalescent COVID-19. The CDR3 spells CASSPGLAGVGETQYF. DNA of the CDR3: TGTGCCAGCAGCCCCGGACTAGCGGGAGTAGGGGAGACCCAGTACTTC.